This is a list of T cell receptor beta chains from one sample in a study of T cells in Graves' hyperthyroidism and ophthalmopathy. Each CDR3 protein is one row after TCRdb ran MiXCR on the multiplex PCR reads. The table has some 570,000 distinct CDR3 sequences, 15% to 20% seen once. The sample was blood. These TCRs come from a woman aged 18-30 years with Graves' ophthalmopathy. Both conserved end residues are part of each CDR3. The order of the fields is D gene, V gene, J gene, CDR3 protein. A D gene is named only where the DNA matches it firmly.

D: TRBD1; V: TRBV6-1; J: TRBJ2-5; CDR3: CASSGQGWGETQYF
D: TRBD1; V: TRBV5-1; J: TRBJ2-5; CDR3: CASSSTGGTETQYF
D: TRBD1; V: TRBV6-2/TRBV6-3; J: TRBJ2-7; CDR3: CASSSADRVVEQYF
D: -; V: TRBV5-6; J: TRBJ1-1; CDR3: CASSTRGASTEAFF
D: -; V: TRBV30; J: TRBJ2-2; CDR3: CAWREGETGELFF
D: -; V: TRBV20-1; J: TRBJ1-2; CDR3: CSASPPRGRALYGYTF
D: TRBD2; V: TRBV20-1; J: TRBJ2-5; CDR3: CSAKTSGQETQYF
D: -; V: TRBV20-1; J: TRBJ2-5; CDR3: CSAEREETQYF
D: -; V: TRBV3-1; J: TRBJ2-1; CDR3: CASSPDGYNEQFF
D: TRBD1; V: TRBV9; J: TRBJ1-2; CDR3: CASSVATGANYGYTF
D: -; V: TRBV18; J: TRBJ1-2; CDR3: CASQPGPQYGYTF
D: -; V: TRBV30; J: TRBJ1-4; CDR3: CAWSANLPQGLEKLFF
D: TRBD1; V: TRBV3-1; J: TRBJ1-3; CDR3: CASRPQGTIGNTIYF
D: TRBD2; V: TRBV5-4; J: TRBJ2-5; CDR3: CASSLQLAGQETQYF
D: TRBD2; V: TRBV7-9; J: TRBJ2-3; CDR3: CASSYRLAGRTDTQYF
D: -; V: TRBV12-3/TRBV12-4; J: TRBJ1-2; CDR3: CASSFRVTGNGYTF
D: -; V: TRBV11-1; J: TRBJ2-5; CDR3: CASSLGWRKGETQYF
D: TRBD1; V: TRBV24-1; J: TRBJ2-1; CDR3: CATSDLYGTGYNEQFF
D: TRBD2; V: TRBV20-1; J: TRBJ2-1; CDR3: CSAIRVAGANEQFF
D: -; V: TRBV6-2/TRBV6-3; J: TRBJ1-2; CDR3: CASTPWGYGYTF
D: -; V: TRBV2; J: TRBJ2-2; CDR3: CASSVEGSNTGELFF
D: -; V: TRBV4-1; J: TRBJ1-1; CDR3: CASSQAGGALNTEAFF
D: TRBD2; V: TRBV19; J: TRBJ2-2; CDR3: CASSILPLGLAGTNTGELFF
D: TRBD1; V: TRBV29-1; J: TRBJ2-7; CDR3: CSVDRGQGVFYEQYF
D: TRBD2; V: TRBV10-3; J: TRBJ2-1; CDR3: CAIRTSGPNNEQFF
D: -; V: TRBV4-1; J: TRBJ2-1; CDR3: CASSQRSGINEQFF
D: -; V: TRBV6-1; J: TRBJ2-3; CDR3: CASSRSGDTQYF
D: -; V: TRBV30; J: TRBJ1-1; CDR3: CAWRSRGGAFF
D: TRBD2; V: TRBV2; J: TRBJ2-2; CDR3: CASSLKQSSGGKPPWLFF
D: TRBD2; V: TRBV7-3; J: TRBJ2-3; CDR3: CASTLAETTDTQYF
D: TRBD2; V: TRBV9; J: TRBJ2-1; CDR3: CASSVAGAGTYNEQFF
D: -; V: TRBV6-1; J: TRBJ2-1; CDR3: CASSWTPGKTYNEQFF
D: TRBD2; V: TRBV19; J: TRBJ2-3; CDR3: CASSTPWSLAGDGTQYF
D: -; V: TRBV19; J: TRBJ1-1; CDR3: CASGDRDRAEAFF
D: TRBD2; V: TRBV27; J: TRBJ2-3; CDR3: CASSLSGGATTTQYF
D: -; V: TRBV4-3; J: TRBJ2-5; CDR3: CASSQEEQETQYF
D: -; V: TRBV11-2; J: TRBJ1-1; CDR3: CASSLGRGNFAEAFF
D: TRBD2; V: TRBV2; J: TRBJ2-2; CDR3: CASRGTSFVMSGELFF
D: -; V: TRBV7-9; J: TRBJ2-5; CDR3: CASRGSLVLGHGETQYF
D: TRBD1; V: TRBV12-3/TRBV12-4; J: TRBJ2-7; CDR3: CASQSQGQVTHEQYF
D: -; V: TRBV5-1; J: TRBJ2-7; CDR3: CASRGGLTSYEQYF
D: TRBD2; V: TRBV6-1; J: TRBJ2-7; CDR3: CAMNREAGGEQYF
D: -; V: TRBV2; J: TRBJ1-2; CDR3: CASSERQVAGYTF
D: TRBD2; V: TRBV12-3/TRBV12-4; J: TRBJ2-6; CDR3: CASSLFGGTGANVLTF
D: TRBD1; V: TRBV6-2/TRBV6-3; J: TRBJ1-2; CDR3: CASTPRGNNYGYTF
D: -; V: TRBV14; J: TRBJ1-1; CDR3: CASSQDAEPLNTEAFF
D: -; V: TRBV6-1; J: TRBJ1-3; CDR3: CASTRTSRESGNTIYF
D: -; V: TRBV20-1; J: TRBJ1-2; CDR3: CSAYYDGGYTF
D: TRBD1; V: TRBV3-1; J: TRBJ1-2; CDR3: CASSLSSGGVGYTF
D: -; V: TRBV6-5; J: TRBJ1-1; CDR3: CASSYLRDSSGRHTEAFF
D: -; V: TRBV10-3; J: TRBJ2-1; CDR3: CAISESRATKGRNEQFF
D: -; V: TRBV4-2; J: TRBJ1-1; CDR3: CASSQYQGSTEAFF
D: TRBD2; V: TRBV3-1; J: TRBJ2-5; CDR3: CASSQEASGGTQYF
D: -; V: TRBV2; J: TRBJ1-3; CDR3: CASNIHVEAAGNTIYF